This T cell receptor (beta chain) was identified in a study of blood T cells in healthy people across ages. Study-wide results and caveats: Per million T cells, TCR beta diversity dropped about linearly as age rose.

The CDR3 contains 15 residues. The trim removed 5 bases at V and 8 bases at J, leaving 9 bases unmatched. Germline assignment: CDR1 SEHNR and CDR2 FQNEAQ (reference sequence). With a J-beta primer mix and a sample-barcoded 5' primer, a second PCR ran 7 to 11 cycles. Every cDNA molecule carried a tag from a template-switch adaptor bearing 12 random nucleotides. The study obtained at least 3 million CDR3-containing paired-end reads from every sample. TCRdb itself ran the 5' RACE reads through MiXCR, one entry per CDR3 protein. This sample has about 1.1 million distinct CDR3 sequences, with approximately 38% found just once. This clonotype has a handful of counts. Its antigen is currently unknown. Each sample provided at least 5.5 micrograms of extracted total RNA.

The source material was blood. This clonotype originated in a man aged 18 to 35 in good health. The V gene is TRBV7-9, the J gene TRBJ2-1; 10 bases are shared with TRBD1. The CDR3 region is CASSILRDRGYEQFF. CDR3 DNA: TGTGCCAGCAGCATCCTCCGGGACAGGGGATATGAGCAGTTCTTC.